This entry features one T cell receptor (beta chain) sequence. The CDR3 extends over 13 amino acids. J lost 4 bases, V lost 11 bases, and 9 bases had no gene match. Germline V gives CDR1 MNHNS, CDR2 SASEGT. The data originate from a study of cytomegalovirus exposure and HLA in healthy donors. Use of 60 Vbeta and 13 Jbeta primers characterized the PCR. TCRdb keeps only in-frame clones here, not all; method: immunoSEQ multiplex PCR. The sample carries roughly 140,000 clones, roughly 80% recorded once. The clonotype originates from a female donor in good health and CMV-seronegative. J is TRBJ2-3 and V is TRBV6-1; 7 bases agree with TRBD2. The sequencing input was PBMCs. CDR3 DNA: TGTGCCGGAGCGGGGAGGACGGCAGATACGCAGTATTTT. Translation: CAGAGRTADTQYF.